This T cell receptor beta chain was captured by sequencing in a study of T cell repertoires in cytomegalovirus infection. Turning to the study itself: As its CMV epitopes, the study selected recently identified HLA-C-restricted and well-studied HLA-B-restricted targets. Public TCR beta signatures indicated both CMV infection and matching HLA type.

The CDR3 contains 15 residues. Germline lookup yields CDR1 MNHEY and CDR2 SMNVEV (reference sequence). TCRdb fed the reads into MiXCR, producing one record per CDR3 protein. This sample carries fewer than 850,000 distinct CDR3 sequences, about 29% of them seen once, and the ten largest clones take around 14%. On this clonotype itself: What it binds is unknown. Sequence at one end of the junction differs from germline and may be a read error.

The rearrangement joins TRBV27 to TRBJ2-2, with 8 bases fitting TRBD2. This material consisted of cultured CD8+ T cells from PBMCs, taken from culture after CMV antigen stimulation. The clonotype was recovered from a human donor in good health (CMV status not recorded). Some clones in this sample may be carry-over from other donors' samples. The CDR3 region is CASSYGGGLTGELLF. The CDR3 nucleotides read TGTGCCAGCAGCTACGGGGGGGGGCTCACCGGGGAGCTGCTTTTT.